These T cell receptor beta chains were read from a single sample in a study of spatial heterogeneity in lung cancer. TCRdb processed the 5' RACE reads anew with MiXCR; each CDR3 protein has one entry. The sample has over a thousand distinct CDR3 sequences; roughly a sixth are singletons. Sequencing used lung tumor tissue, obtained at surgery. Source of these receptors: a male donor with early-stage non-small cell lung cancer. The CDR3 runs from the conserved cysteine through the conserved F or W. D genes are given only for firm matches. A row's size may be missing; if present it is once, few, many or a size class.

>NA|TRBV6-2/TRBV6-3|medium-sized|TRBJ1-1
CASSYDQGLNTEAFF
TGTGCCAGCAGTTACGATCAGGGCCTGAACACTGAAGCTTTCTTT
>NA|TRBV29-1|medium-sized|TRBJ1-2
CSVGSQGGYTF
TGCAGCGTTGGGTCCCAGGGGGGCTACACCTTC
>NA|TRBV6-5|medium-sized|TRBJ2-5
CASSYLRGGTQYF
TGTGCCAGCAGTTACTTGCGTGGTGGGACCCAGTACTTC
>TRBD2|TRBV5-4|large|TRBJ2-3
CASSRLAGGGTDTQYF
TGTGCCAGCAGCCGACTAGCGGGGGGGGGCACAGATACGCAGTATTTT
>NA|TRBV7-9|large|TRBJ1-2
CASTAGSDYGYTF
TGTGCCAGCACGGCCGGGTCGGACTATGGCTACACCTTC
>TRBD1|TRBV6-2/TRBV6-3|few|TRBJ1-2
CASSWDSYGYTF
TGTGCCAGCAGTTGGGACAGCTATGGCTACACCTTC
>TRBD1|TRBV29-1|few|TRBJ2-2
CSVERRDRGSGELFF
TGCAGCGTTGAACGGCGGGACAGGGGATCCGGGGAGCTGTTTTTT
>NA|TRBV12-5|few|TRBJ2-7
CASGGDGYEQYF
TGTGCTAGTGGGGGTGACGGGTACGAGCAGTACTTC
>TRBD1|TRBV28|NA|TRBJ1-4
CASSPSGTGDMEKLFF
TGTGCCAGCAGCCCCTCCGGGACAGGGGATATGGAAAAACTGTTTTTT
>NA|TRBV28|medium-sized|TRBJ2-7
CASSSYLGEQYF
TGTGCCAGCAGTTCTTACCTTGGGGAGCAGTACTTC
>NA|TRBV28|NA|TRBJ2-5
CASSPLSSGQETQYF
TGTGCCAGCAGTCCTTTGTCCTCGGGCCAAGAGACCCAGTACTTC
>NA|TRBV5-1|NA|TRBJ2-3
CASSLDPGVTDTQYF
TGCGCCAGCAGCTTGGATCCGGGAGTCACAGATACGCAGTATTTT
>NA|TRBV12-3/TRBV12-4|NA|TRBJ1-5
CASSFGRNNQPQHF
TGTGCCAGCAGTTTTGGACGGAATAATCAGCCCCAGCATTTT
>NA|TRBV7-8|large|TRBJ1-5
CASSLGSGSNQPQHF
TGTGCCAGCAGCTTGGGTAGCGGGAGCAATCAGCCCCAGCATTTT
>NA|TRBV3-1|NA|TRBJ2-3
CASSHQGTDTQYF
TGTGCCAGCAGCCACCAGGGCACAGATACGCAGTATTTT
>NA|TRBV6-2/TRBV6-3|large|TRBJ1-2
CASRAAGGYTF
TGTGCCAGCAGAGCCGCTGGCGGCTACACCTTC
>TRBD2|TRBV12-5|large|TRBJ2-3
CASGLLAGTDTQYF
TGTGCTAGTGGTTTACTAGCGGGCACAGATACGCAGTATTTT
>NA|TRBV29-1|medium-sized|TRBJ1-1
CSVDVAARGNTEAFF
TGCAGCGTTGACGTGGCCGCCCGGGGTAACACTGAAGCTTTCTTT